These 8 T cell receptor beta chains were all obtained from the same sample, sequenced in a study of a mutant IDH1 vaccine in newly diagnosed glioma. No antigens are known for them. Stated time point: week 11, during vaccination. Every vaccine dose comprised 300 ug of mutant IDH1 20-mer peptide plus topical imiquimod. Repertoires were generated with immunoSEQ multiplex PCR, while TCRdb's copy carries only in-frame clones and drops some. The sample holds 55,000 to 65,000 clones, 80% seen once. The source was PBMCs, collected from a glioma patient whose treatment included an IDH1 peptide vaccine. All receptors come from a man aged 50 to 59 with glioma.

The table lists this clone with a count of one. The chain has TRBV18 and TRBJ1-2; the D gene is possibly TRBD1 (5 bases). In germline, CDR1 is KGHSH, CDR2 LQKENI. CDR3 size: 13 residues. V was pared by 7 bases and J by 10 bases, with 19 bases between. The CDR3 region has the DNA TGTGCCAGCTTGACAGAGCCTGGTCGCTACTACACCTTC. This codes for CASLTEPGRYYTF. Drawing the rest from reference TRBV18 and TRBJ1-2, the complete variable domain is NAGVMQNPRHLVRRRGQEARLRCSPMKGHSHVYWYRQLPEEGLKFMVYLQKENIIDESGMPKERFSAEFPKEGPSILRIQQVVRGDSAAYFCASLTEPGRYYTFGSGTRLTVV.

J is TRBJ2-1 and V is TRBV5-1; 9 bases line up with TRBD2. Trimming took 1 base from V and 3 from J; bases not matched to a gene: 5. Germline V CDR1 and CDR2: SGHRS, YFSETQ. The CDR3 consists of 16 residues. The CDR3, as DNA: TGCGCCAGCAGCTTGAGGGTAGCGGGAGTCTACAATGAGCAGTTCTTC. Translating gives CASSLRVAGVYNEQFF.

This clone was seen a few times. The chain carries TRBV5-5 and TRBJ1-1; no definite D call. This CDR3 is built from 12 residues. Germline CDR1 reads SGHKS; CDR2 reads YYEKEE (reference sequence). Deletions cut 3 bases from V and 4 bases from J, with 7 bases between. CDR3 sequence (DNA): TGTGCCAGCAGCTCCCTTCCCACTGAAGCTTTCTTT. This gives the protein CASSSLPTEAFF.

This clone is deemed medium-sized. This chain uses TRBV18 with TRBJ1-1; D may be TRBD1 (6 bases). Germline V gene lookup returns CDR1 KGHSH and CDR2 LQKENI. With 4 bases removed from V and 5 bases from J, the gap between germline ends came to 11 bases. The CDR3 sequence is 13 residues long. CDR3 coding DNA: TGTGCCAGCTCACAATCGGGACAAACTGAAGCTTTCTTT. Its translation is CASSQSGQTEAFF.

This rearrangement joins TRBV19 to TRBJ2-7; TRBD1 aligns across 7 bases. The germline gives CDR1 LNHDA, CDR2 SQIVND (reference sequence). The CDR3 contains 15 residues. With 5 bases clipped from V and 0 bases from J, the junction kept 7 bases outside the gene matches. The CDR3 protein is CASSLGDSLSYEQYF. The DNA for the CDR3 is TGTGCCAGTAGTTTAGGGGACAGCCTCTCCTACGAGCAGTACTTC.

The genes are TRBV11-2 and TRBJ2-3; D is possibly TRBD1 (5 bases). The CDR3 spans 14 residues. V was shortened by 3 bases and J by 0 bases, with 7 bases between the two germline ends. The germline V gene has CDR1 SGHAT and CDR2 FQNNGV. CDR3 nucleotide sequence: TGTGCCAGCAGCTTCGACAGTAGCACAGATACGCAGTATTTT. Its protein product is CASSFDSSTDTQYF.

The V gene is TRBV5-1, the J gene TRBJ2-3; 10 bases fit TRBD1. V trimming: 2 bases; J trimming: 1 base; junction bases outside the gene matches: 1. The CDR3 runs 15 residues. The germline V gene encodes CDR1 SGHRS and CDR2 YFSETQ. CDR3 in amino acids: CASSFGQGGTDTQYF. The CDR3 DNA sequence: TGCGCCAGCAGCTTTGGACAGGGGGGCACAGATACGCAGTATTTT.

The chain links TRBV5-4 to TRBJ1-5, with unresolved D. The CDR3 extends over 15 amino acids. The germline V gene encodes CDR1 SGHNT and CDR2 YYREEE (reference sequence). Between the trimmed V and J ends, which lost 3 bases and 0 bases, there was a span of 10 bases. The CDR3 nucleotides read TGTGCCAGCAGCTCAATGAAAGATAGCAATCAGCCCCAGCATTTT. This encodes CASSSMKDSNQPQHF. The full variable domain, in which reference TRBV5-4 and TRBJ1-5 provide the parts outside the CDR3, is ETGVTQSPTHLIKTRGQQVTLRCSSQSGHNTVSWYQQALGQGPQFIFQYYREEENGRGNFPPRFSGLQFPNYSSELNVNALELDDSALYLCASSSMKDSNQPQHFGDGTRLSIL.